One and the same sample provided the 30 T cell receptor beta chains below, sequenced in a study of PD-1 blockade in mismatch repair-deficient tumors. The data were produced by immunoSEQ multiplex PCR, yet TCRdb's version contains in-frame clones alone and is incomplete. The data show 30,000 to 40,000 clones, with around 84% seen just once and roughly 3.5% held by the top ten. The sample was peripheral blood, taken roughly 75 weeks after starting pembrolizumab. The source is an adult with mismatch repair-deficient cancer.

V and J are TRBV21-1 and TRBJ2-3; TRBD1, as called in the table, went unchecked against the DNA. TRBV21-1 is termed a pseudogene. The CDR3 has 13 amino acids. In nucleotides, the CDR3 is TGTGCCAGCACCGAACAGTGCACAGATACGCAGTATTTT. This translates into CASTEQCTDTQYF.

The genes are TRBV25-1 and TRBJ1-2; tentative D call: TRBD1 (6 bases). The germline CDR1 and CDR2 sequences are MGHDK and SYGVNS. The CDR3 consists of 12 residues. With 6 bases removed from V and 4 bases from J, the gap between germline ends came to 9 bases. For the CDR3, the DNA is TGTGCCAGCAGGGGGGGCATCTATGGCTACACCTTC. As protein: CASRGGIYGYTF.

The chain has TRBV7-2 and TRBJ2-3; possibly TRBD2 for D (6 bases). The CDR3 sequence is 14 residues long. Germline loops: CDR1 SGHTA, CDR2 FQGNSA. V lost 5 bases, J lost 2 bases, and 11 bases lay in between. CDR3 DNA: TGTGCCAGCAGCCGGGACTCGATCACAGATACGCAGTATTTT. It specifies CASSRDSITDTQYF.

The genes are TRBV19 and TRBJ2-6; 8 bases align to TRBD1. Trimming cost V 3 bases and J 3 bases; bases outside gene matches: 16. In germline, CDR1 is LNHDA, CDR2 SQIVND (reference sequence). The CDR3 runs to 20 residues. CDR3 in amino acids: CASSIGQGKLGIYGANVLTF. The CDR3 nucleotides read TGTGCCAGTAGTATCGGACAGGGAAAGTTAGGGATATATGGGGCCAACGTCCTGACTTTC.

The CDR3 sequence is CASSLGAEGGYTF. As DNA, the CDR3 is TGTGCCAGCAGCTTAGGGGCAGAGGGCGGCTACACCTTC. The chain carries TRBV7-9 and TRBJ1-2; D gene uncertain. The CDR3 is made up of 13 amino acids. The V gene's germline CDR1 is SEHNR and CDR2 FQNEAQ (reference sequence). V lost 1 base and J lost 8, with 11 bases in between.

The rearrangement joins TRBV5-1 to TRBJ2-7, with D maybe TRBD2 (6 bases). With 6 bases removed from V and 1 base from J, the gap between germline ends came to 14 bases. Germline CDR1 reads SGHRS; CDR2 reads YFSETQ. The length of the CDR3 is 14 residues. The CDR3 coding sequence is TGCGCCAGCATGTCGAAGGAGGGATCCTACGAGCAGTACTTC. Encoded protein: CASMSKEGSYEQYF.

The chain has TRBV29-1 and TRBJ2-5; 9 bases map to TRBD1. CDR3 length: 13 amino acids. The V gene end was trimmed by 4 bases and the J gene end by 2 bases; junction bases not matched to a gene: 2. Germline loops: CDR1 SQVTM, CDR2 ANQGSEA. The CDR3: CSVGGTGQETQYF. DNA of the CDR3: TGCAGCGTTGGGGGGACAGGGCAAGAGACCCAGTACTTC. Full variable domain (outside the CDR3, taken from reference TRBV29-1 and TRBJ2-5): SAVISQKPSRDICQRGTSLTIQCQVDSQVTMMFWYRQQPGQSLTLIATANQGSEATYESGFVIDKFPISRPNLTFSTLTVSNMSPEDSSIYLCSVGGTGQETQYFGPGTRLLVL.

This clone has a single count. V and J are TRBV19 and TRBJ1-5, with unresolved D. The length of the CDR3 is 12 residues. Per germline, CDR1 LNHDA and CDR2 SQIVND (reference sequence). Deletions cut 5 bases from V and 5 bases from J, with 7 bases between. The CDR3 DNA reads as TGTGCCAGTAGTTGGGCCGATCAGCCCCAGCATTTT. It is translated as CASSWADQPQHF.

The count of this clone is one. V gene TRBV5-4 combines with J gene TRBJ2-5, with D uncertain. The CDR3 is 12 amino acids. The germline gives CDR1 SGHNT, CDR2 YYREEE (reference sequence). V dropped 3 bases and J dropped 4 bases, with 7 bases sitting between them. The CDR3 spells CASSYNRETQYF. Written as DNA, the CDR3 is TGTGCCAGCAGCTACAATCGAGAGACCCAGTACTTC.

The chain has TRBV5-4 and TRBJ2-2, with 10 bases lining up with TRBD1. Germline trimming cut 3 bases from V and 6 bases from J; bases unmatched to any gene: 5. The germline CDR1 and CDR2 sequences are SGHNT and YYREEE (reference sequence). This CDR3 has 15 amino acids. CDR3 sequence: CASSSKTGGPGELFF. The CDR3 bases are TGTGCCAGCAGCTCAAAGACAGGGGGCCCCGGGGAGCTGTTTTTT. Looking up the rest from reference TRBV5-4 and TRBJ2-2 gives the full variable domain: ETGVTQSPTHLIKTRGQQVTLRCSSQSGHNTVSWYQQALGQGPQFIFQYYREEENGRGNFPPRFSGLQFPNYSSELNVNALELDDSALYLCASSSKTGGPGELFFGEGSRLTVL.

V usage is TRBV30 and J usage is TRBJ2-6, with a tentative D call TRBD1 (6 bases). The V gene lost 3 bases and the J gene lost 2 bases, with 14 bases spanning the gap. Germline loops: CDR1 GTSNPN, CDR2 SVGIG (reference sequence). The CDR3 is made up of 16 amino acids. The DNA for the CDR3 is TGTGCCTGGAGCGAGAGGGGGAGAACTGGGGCCAACGTCCTGACTTTC. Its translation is CAWSERGRTGANVLTF.

As DNA, the CDR3 is TGTGCCACCACCCGGGGGCTAGATCAGCCCCAGCATTTT. It translates to CATTRGLDQPQHF. This chain connects TRBV15 to TRBJ1-5, with D possibly being TRBD1 (6 bases). This CDR3 contains 13 residues. Trimming removed 7 bases at V and 5 bases at J, with 12 bases between. Germline V gene data show CDR1 as LNHNV and CDR2 as YYDKDF (reference sequence). Based on the CDR3 plus reference TRBV15 and TRBJ1-5, the full variable domain is DAMVIQNPRYQVTQFGKPVTLSCSQTLNHNVMYWYQQKSSQAPKLLFHYYDKDFNNEADTPDNFQSRRPNTSFCFLDIRSPGLGDTAMYLCATTRGLDQPQHFGDGTRLSIL.

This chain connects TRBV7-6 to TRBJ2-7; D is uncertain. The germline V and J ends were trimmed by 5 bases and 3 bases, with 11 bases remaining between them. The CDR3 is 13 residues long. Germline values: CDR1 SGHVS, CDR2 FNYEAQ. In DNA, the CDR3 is TGTGCCAGCAGCCAACGCCCGAGCTACGAGCAGTACTTC. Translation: CASSQRPSYEQYF.

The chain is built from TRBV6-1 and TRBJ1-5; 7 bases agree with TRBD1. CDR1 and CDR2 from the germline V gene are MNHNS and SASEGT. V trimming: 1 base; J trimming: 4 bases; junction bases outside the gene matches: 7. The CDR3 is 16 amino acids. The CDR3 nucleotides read TGTGCCAGCAGTGAAGTGACAGGGACGGGGAATCAGCCCCAGCATTTT. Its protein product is CASSEVTGTGNQPQHF.

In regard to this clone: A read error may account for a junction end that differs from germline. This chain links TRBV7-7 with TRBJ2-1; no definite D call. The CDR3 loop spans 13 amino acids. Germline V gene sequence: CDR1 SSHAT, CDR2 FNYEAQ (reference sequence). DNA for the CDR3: TGTGCTAGCAGCTTAGACGGAACGGATGAGCAGTTCTTC. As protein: CASSLDGTDEQFF.

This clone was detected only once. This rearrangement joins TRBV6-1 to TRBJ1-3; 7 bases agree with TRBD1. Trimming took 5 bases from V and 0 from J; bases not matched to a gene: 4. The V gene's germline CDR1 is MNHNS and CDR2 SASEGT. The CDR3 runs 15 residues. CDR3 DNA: TGTGCCAGCAGTTTCCAGGGGGTCTCTGGAAACACCATATATTTT. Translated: CASSFQGVSGNTIYF.

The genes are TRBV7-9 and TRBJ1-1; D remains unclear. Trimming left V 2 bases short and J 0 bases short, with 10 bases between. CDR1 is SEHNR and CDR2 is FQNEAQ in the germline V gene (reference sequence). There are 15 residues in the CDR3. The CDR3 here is CASSLSESMNTEAFF. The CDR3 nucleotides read TGTGCCAGCAGCTTATCCGAGAGCATGAACACTGAAGCTTTCTTT.

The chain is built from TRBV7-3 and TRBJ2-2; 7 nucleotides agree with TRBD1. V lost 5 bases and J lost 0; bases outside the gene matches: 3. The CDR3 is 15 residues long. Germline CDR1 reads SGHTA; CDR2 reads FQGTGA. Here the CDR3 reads CASSLGTANTGELFF. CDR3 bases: TGTGCCAGCAGCCTCGGGACAGCGAACACCGGGGAGCTGTTTTTT.

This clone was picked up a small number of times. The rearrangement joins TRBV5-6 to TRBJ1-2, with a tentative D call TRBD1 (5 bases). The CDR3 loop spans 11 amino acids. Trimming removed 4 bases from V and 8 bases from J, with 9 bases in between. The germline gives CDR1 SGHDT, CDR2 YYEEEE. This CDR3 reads CASSLGAGYTF. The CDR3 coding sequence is TGTGCCAGCAGCCTCGGGGCGGGCTACACCTTC. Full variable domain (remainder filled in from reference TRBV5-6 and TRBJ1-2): DAGVTQSPTHLIKTRGQQVTLRCSPKSGHDTVSWYQQALGQGPQFIFQYYEEEERQRGNFPDRFSGHQFPNYSSELNVNALLLGDSALYLCASSLGAGYTFGSGTRLTVV.

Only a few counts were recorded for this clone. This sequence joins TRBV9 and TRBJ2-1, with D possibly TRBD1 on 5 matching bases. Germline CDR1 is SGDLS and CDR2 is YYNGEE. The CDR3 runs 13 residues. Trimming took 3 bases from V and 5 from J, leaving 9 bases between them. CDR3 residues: CASSAGHDNEQFF. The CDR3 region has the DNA TGTGCCAGCAGCGCAGGACATGACAATGAGCAGTTCTTC.

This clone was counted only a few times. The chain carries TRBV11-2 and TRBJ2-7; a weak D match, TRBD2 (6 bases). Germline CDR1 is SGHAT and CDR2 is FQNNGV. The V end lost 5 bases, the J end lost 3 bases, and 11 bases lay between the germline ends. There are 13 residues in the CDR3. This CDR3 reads CASSGTARYEQYF. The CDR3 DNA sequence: TGTGCCAGCAGCGGGACTGCACGCTACGAGCAGTACTTC.

The CDR3 is CASSRFRLAGVDEQYF. CDR3 bases: TGTGCCAGCAGCCGCTTCCGACTAGCGGGAGTAGACGAGCAGTACTTC. The chain has TRBV5-6 and TRBJ2-7; 12 bases are shared with TRBD2. From germline, CDR1 is SGHDT and CDR2 YYEEEE. With 4 bases clipped from V and 5 bases from J, the junction kept 10 bases outside the gene matches. The CDR3 totals 16 residues.

CDR3 loop: CASSEMSGETQYF. CDR3 bases: TGCGCCAGCAGCGAAATGTCGGGGGAGACCCAGTACTTC. J is TRBJ2-5 and V is TRBV5-1; TRBD2 is a possible D gene (5 bases). V was shortened by 4 bases and J by 5 bases, with 12 bases between the two germline ends. The CDR3 sequence is 13 residues long. Germline-derived CDR1 and CDR2 are SGHRS and YFSETQ.

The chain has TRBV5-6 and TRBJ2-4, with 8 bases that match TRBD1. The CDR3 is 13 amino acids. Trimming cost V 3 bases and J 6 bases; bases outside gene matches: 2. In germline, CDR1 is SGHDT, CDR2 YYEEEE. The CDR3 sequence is CASSYDRGNIQYF. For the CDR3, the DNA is TGTGCCAGCAGCTACGACAGGGGAAACATTCAGTACTTC.

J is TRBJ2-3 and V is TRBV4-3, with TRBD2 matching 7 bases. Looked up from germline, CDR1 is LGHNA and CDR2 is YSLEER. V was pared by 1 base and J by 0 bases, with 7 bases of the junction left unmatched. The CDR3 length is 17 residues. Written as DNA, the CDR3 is TGCGCCAGCAGCCAAGGACTAGCCGGGGAAAGCACAGATACGCAGTATTTT. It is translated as CASSQGLAGESTDTQYF.

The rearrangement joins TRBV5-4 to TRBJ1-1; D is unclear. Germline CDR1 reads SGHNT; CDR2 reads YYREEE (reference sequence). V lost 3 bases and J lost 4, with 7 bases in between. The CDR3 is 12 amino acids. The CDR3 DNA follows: TGTGCCAGCAGCTCCGGGAGCACTGAAGCTTTCTTT. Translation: CASSSGSTEAFF.

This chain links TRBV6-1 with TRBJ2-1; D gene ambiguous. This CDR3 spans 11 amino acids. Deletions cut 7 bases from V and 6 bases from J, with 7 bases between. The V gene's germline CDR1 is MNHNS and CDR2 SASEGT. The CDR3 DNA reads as TGTGCCAGCACCGGTGGCAATGAGCAGTTCTTC. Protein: CASTGGNEQFF.

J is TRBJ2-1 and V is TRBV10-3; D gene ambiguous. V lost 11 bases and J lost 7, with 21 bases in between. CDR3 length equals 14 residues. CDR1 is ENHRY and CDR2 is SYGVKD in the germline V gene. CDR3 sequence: CAAESGVSGNEQFF. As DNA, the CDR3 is TGTGCCGCTGAGAGTGGGGTTTCAGGAAATGAGCAGTTCTTC.

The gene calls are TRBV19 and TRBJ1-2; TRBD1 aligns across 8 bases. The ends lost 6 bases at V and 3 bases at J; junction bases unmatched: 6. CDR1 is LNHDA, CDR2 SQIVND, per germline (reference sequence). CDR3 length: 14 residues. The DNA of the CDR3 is TGTGCCAGTAGAGCGGGGACAGGATACTATGGCTACACCTTC. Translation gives CASRAGTGYYGYTF.

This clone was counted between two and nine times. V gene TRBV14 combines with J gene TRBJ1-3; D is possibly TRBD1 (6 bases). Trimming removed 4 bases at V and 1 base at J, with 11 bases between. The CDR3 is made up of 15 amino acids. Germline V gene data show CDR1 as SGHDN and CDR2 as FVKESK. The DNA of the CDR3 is TGTGCCAGCAGCCGATTTCAGGGGTCTGGAAACACCATATATTTT. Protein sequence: CASSRFQGSGNTIYF. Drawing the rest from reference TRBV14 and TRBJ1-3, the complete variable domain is EAGVTQFPSHSVIEKGQTVTLRCDPISGHDNLYWYRRVMGKEIKFLLHFVKESKQDESGMPNNRFLAERTGGTYSTLKVQPAELEDSGVYFCASSRFQGSGNTIYFGEGSWLTVV.